A single sample is the source of the 22 T cell receptor beta chains below, sequenced in a study of blood T cell repertoires in COVID-19. Profiling relied on immunoSEQ multiplex PCR, and the TCRdb table lists in-frame clones only, not all of them. The sample includes a few hundred thousand clones, 89% seen only once; the top ten take 5% to 7%. The specimen sequenced was peripheral blood. The receptors stem from a man between 18 and 35 years old who had recovered from COVID-19.

The V call is TRBV4-3, the J call TRBJ2-1; D remains unclear. The germline V gene has CDR1 LGHNA and CDR2 YSLEER. The CDR3 has 14 residues. The V end was cut by 0 bases, the J end by 7 bases, with 10 bases between. CDR3 protein: CASSQDRFGNEQFF. The CDR3 nucleotides are TGCGCCAGCAGCCAAGACAGGTTTGGGAATGAGCAGTTCTTC.

This chain joins TRBV12-2 and TRBJ1-5; the table's D call, TRBD1, has no DNA check behind it. TRBV12-2 is a documented pseudogene. This CDR3 contains 14 residues. CDR3 region: CASRSTEGDQPQHF. The DNA for the CDR3 is TGTGCAAGTCGCTCCACAGAGGGGGATCAGCCCCAGCATTTT.

The gene calls are TRBV7-8 and TRBJ1-2; D gene unclear. Germline CDR1 and CDR2: SGHVS and FQNEAQ. CDR3 length: 16 amino acids. Trimming shortened V by 5 bases and J by 3 bases, and 19 bases separated the two germline ends. CDR3 bases: TGTGCCAGCAGCCCTCGAAGTCTCAACCAGGACTATGGCTACACCTTC. Translated: CASSPRSLNQDYGYTF.

The rearrangement links TRBV15 to TRBJ2-1; the match to TRBD1 covers 10 bases. Germline V gives CDR1 LNHNV, CDR2 YYDKDF (reference sequence). V dropped 0 bases and J dropped 3; count of bases not matched to a gene: 2. The length of the CDR3 is 16 residues. The CDR3, as DNA: TGTGCCACCAGCAGAGATGGGGACAGGGGCTACAATGAGCAGTTCTTC. Its protein product is CATSRDGDRGYNEQFF. Combining the CDR3 with reference TRBV15 and TRBJ2-1 gives the whole variable domain DAMVIQNPRYQVTQFGKPVTLSCSQTLNHNVMYWYQQKSSQAPKLLFHYYDKDFNNEADTPDNFQSRRPNTSFCFLDIRSPGLGDTAMYLCATSRDGDRGYNEQFFGPGTRLTVL.

This rearrangement joins TRBV29-1 to TRBJ1-4, with 9 bases identical to TRBD1. Per germline, CDR1 SQVTM and CDR2 ANQGSEA. CDR3 length equals 13 residues. The trim removed 6 bases at V and 8 bases at J, leaving 7 bases unmatched. CDR3 nucleotides: TGCAGCGTAATGGGACAGGGAGGCGAAAAACTGTTTTTT. Translated, it gives CSVMGQGGEKLFF.

The chain is built from TRBV11-2 and TRBJ2-1, with a weak D call TRBD2 (6 bases). The V gene lost 3 bases and the J gene lost 2 bases, with 20 bases spanning the gap. CDR3 size: 18 residues. Germline V gene lookup returns CDR1 SGHAT and CDR2 FQNNGV. The CDR3 sequence is CASSLAGGSGQTYNEQFF. CDR3 DNA: TGTGCCAGCAGCTTGGCTGGGGGGTCGGGTCAGACCTACAATGAGCAGTTCTTC.

The rearrangement joins TRBV9 to TRBJ2-2; D uncertain. With 4 bases removed from V and 1 base from J, the gap between germline ends came to 5 bases. Per the germline V gene, CDR1 is SGDLS and CDR2 is YYNGEE. The CDR3 has 13 residues. The CDR3 region has the DNA TGTGCCAGCAGCTCCCGGAACACCGGGGAGCTGTTTTTT. It translates to CASSSRNTGELFF. The entire variable domain, with the rest obtained from reference TRBV9 and TRBJ2-2, is as follows: DSGVTQTPKHLITATGQRVTLRCSPRSGDLSVYWYQQSLDQGLQFLIQYYNGEERAKGNILERFSAQQFPDLHSELNLSSLELGDSALYFCASSSRNTGELFFGEGSRLTVL.

The chain couples TRBV9 to TRBJ2-2; D remains unclear. V dropped 2 bases and J dropped 0 bases, with 8 bases sitting between them. This CDR3 is 15 amino acids long. The V gene's germline CDR1 is SGDLS and CDR2 YYNGEE. The CDR3 loop reads CASSVTDSNTGELFF. CDR3 DNA: TGTGCCAGCAGCGTGACTGACTCGAACACCGGGGAGCTGTTTTTT.

The rearrangement links TRBV5-6 to TRBJ2-7; D possibly corresponds to TRBD1 (6 bases). Per the germline V gene, CDR1 is SGHDT and CDR2 is YYEEEE. Trimming pared 0 bases from V and 4 bases from J, leaving 8 bases between. The CDR3 runs to 13 residues. The CDR3 sequence: CASSLGDRYEQYF. The CDR3 DNA is TGTGCCAGCAGCTTGGGAGACAGGTACGAGCAGTACTTC.

The J gene is TRBJ2-7, the V gene TRBV6-1; tentative D call: TRBD1 (6 bases). Germline V CDR1 and CDR2: MNHNS, SASEGT. The CDR3 has 16 residues. Between the trimmed V and J ends, which lost 2 bases and 5 bases, there was a span of 19 bases. CDR3 region: CASSEPKGVPRDEQYF. The CDR3 DNA is TGTGCCAGCAGTGAACCAAAGGGGGTCCCACGAGACGAGCAGTACTTC.

V is TRBV3-1 (or the pseudogene TRBV3-2) and J is TRBJ1-4; 8 bases fit TRBD1. The CDR3 is made up of 14 amino acids. Trimming removed 1 base from V and 6 bases from J; junction bases left unmatched: 1. In germline, CDR1 is LGHDT, CDR2 YNNKEL (reference sequence). CDR3 in DNA: TGTGCCAGCAGCCAAGGGACAGGGTATGAAAAACTGTTTTTT. It encodes CASSQGTGYEKLFF.

The V call is TRBV19, the J call TRBJ1-1, with 7 positions matching TRBD1. The germline V gene encodes CDR1 LNHDA and CDR2 SQIVND (reference sequence). This CDR3 has 13 amino acids. V gave up 5 bases and J gave up 5 bases; unmatched junction bases: 5. The CDR3 region is CASSLTGATEAFF. CDR3 DNA sequence: TGTGCCAGTAGTCTAACAGGGGCAACTGAAGCTTTCTTT.

The rearrangement joins TRBV5-1 to TRBJ2-5; a weak D match, TRBD1 (6 bases). The CDR3 is 14 residues long. Trimming cost V 4 bases and J 4 bases, with 14 bases left between them. CDR1 is SGHRS and CDR2 is YFSETQ in the germline V gene. The CDR3 spells CASSGTGMGETQYF. In DNA form, the CDR3 reads TGCGCCAGCAGCGGAACAGGGATGGGAGAGACCCAGTACTTC.

V gene TRBV5-4 combines with J gene TRBJ2-7, with unresolved D. With 7 bases removed from V and 0 bases from J, the gap between germline ends came to 11 bases. The length of the CDR3 is 13 residues. Germline lookup yields CDR1 SGHNT and CDR2 YYREEE (reference sequence). The CDR3 nucleotides are TGTGCCAGCGGCGACACCCCCTCCTACGAGCAGTACTTC. It encodes CASGDTPSYEQYF.

The CDR3 sequence: CASSSGRGAYEQYF. CDR3 in DNA: TGTGCCAGCAGCTCCGGACGGGGAGCCTACGAGCAGTACTTC. The V and J genes are TRBV7-2 and TRBJ2-7; weak D call: TRBD2 (5 bases). Trimming took 4 bases from V and 2 from J, leaving 12 bases between them. CDR1 SGHTA and CDR2 FQGNSA come from the germline V gene. This CDR3 contains 14 residues.

The rearrangement links TRBV13 to TRBJ1-2, with 11 positions matching TRBD1. Germline loops: CDR1 PRHDT, CDR2 FYEKMQ (reference sequence). There are 15 residues in the CDR3. V lost 4 bases and J lost 5; bases outside the gene matches: 6. Here the CDR3 DNA reads TGTGCCAGCAGCTACTCTGGGACAGGGGGGTATGGCTACACCTTC. It is translated as CASSYSGTGGYGYTF. The full variable domain, with the rest looked up from reference TRBV13 and TRBJ1-2, is AAGVIQSPRHLIKEKRETATLKCYPIPRHDTVYWYQQGPGQDPQFLISFYEKMQSDKGSIPDRFSAQQFSDYHSELNMSSLELGDSALYFCASSYSGTGGYGYTFGSGTRLTVV.

The rearrangement joins TRBV11-2 to TRBJ2-5, with TRBD2 matching over 15 bases. J gave up 6 bases and V 10 bases, and 6 bases lay outside the gene matches. Germline V CDR1 and CDR2: SGHAT, FQNNGV. The CDR3 runs 14 residues. The CDR3 sequence: CATAGTSGRQTQYF. Written as DNA, the CDR3 is TGTGCCACCGCCGGGACTAGCGGGAGGCAGACCCAGTACTTC.

The chain recombines TRBV4-2 with TRBJ2-7, with D maybe TRBD1 (6 bases). Looked up from germline, CDR1 is LGHNA and CDR2 is YNFKEQ. This CDR3 has 15 residues. Between the trimmed V and J ends, which lost 4 bases and 2 bases, there was a span of 15 bases. The CDR3 DNA follows: TGTGCCAGCAGCCTATATAGGACAGTAACCTACGAGCAGTACTTC. It encodes CASSLYRTVTYEQYF.

The sample holds a few counts of this clone. The chain employs TRBV5-4 and TRBJ2-2; possible D gene TRBD1, 6 bases. CDR1 is SGHNT and CDR2 is YYREEE in the germline V gene (reference sequence). This CDR3 is built from 15 residues. The V and J ends lost 6 bases and 0 bases respectively, with 12 bases between them. Here the CDR3 reads CASTPGTTNTGELFF. DNA for the CDR3: TGTGCCAGCACCCCTGGGACAACGAACACCGGGGAGCTGTTTTTT.

The V and J genes are TRBV30 and TRBJ2-7; D perhaps matches TRBD2 (5 bases). CDR1 is GTSNPN, CDR2 SVGIG, per germline (reference sequence). This CDR3 contains 12 residues. Trimming shortened V by 4 bases and J by 1 base, and 8 bases separated the two germline ends. The CDR3: CAWNRESYEQYF. The CDR3 DNA is TGTGCCTGGAATAGGGAGTCCTACGAGCAGTACTTC.

The J gene is TRBJ1-2, the V gene TRBV12-3 or TRBV12-4, with D possibly being TRBD1 (6 bases). The CDR3 consists of 13 residues. V shed 3 bases and J shed 7 bases, with 12 bases lying between them. CDR3 in DNA: TGTGCCAGCAGTTTGGACAGCAGGAGTGGCTACACCTTC. This codes for CASSLDSRSGYTF.

The chain uses TRBV7-3 and TRBJ2-2; no clear D. CDR3 length equals 13 residues. Germline CDR1 reads SGHTA; CDR2 reads FQGTGA. With 5 bases removed from V and 0 bases from J, the gap between germline ends came to 4 bases. CDR3 bases: TGTGCCAGCAGCCCCGCGAACACCGGGGAGCTGTTTTTT. Translated: CASSPANTGELFF.